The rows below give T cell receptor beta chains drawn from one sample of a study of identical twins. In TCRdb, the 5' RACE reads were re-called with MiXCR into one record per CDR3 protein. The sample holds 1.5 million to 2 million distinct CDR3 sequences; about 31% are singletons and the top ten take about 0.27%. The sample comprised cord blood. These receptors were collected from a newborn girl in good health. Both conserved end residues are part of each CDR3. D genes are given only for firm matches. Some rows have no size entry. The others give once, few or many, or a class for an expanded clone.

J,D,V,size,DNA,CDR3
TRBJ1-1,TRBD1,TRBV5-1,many,TGCGCCAGCAGCGTCGGACAGGTCAACACTGAAGCTTTCTTT,CASSVGQVNTEAFF
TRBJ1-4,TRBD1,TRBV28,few,TGTGCCAGCAGCCCTAACGCGGGACAGGATAATGAAAAACTGTTTTTT,CASSPNAGQDNEKLFF
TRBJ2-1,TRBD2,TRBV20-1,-,TGCAGTGCTACCTCGGTACTAGCGGGAGCATCCTACAATGAGCAGTTCTTC,CSATSVLAGASYNEQFF
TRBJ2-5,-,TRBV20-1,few,TGCAGTGCTGTTTACCGGGAGACCCAGTACTTC,CSAVYRETQYF
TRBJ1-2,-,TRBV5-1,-,TGCGCCAGCAGCTCTACAGGGCACACAAACTATGGCTACACCTTC,CASSSTGHTNYGYTF
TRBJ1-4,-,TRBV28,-,TGTGCCAGCAGATTAGAAAAACTGTTTTTT,CASRLEKLFF
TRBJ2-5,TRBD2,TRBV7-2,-,TGTGCCAGCAGCCTGGGAGTTAGCGGGGGTCCCCAAGAGACCCAGTACTTC,CASSLGVSGGPQETQYF
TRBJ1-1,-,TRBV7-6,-,TGTGCCAGCAGCCCTAACTGGGGGACTGAAGCTTTCTTT,CASSPNWGTEAFF
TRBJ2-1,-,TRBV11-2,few,TGTGCCAGCAGCTTTAGGTCAGCCTACAATGAGCAGTTCTTC,CASSFRSAYNEQFF
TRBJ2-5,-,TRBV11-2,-,TGTGCCAGCAGCTTCTCAATTTCTGTTCCGGAGGCGACCCAGTACTTC,CASSFSISVPEATQYF
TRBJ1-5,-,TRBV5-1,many,TGCGCCAGCAGCTTGGTAGGGGATAGCAATCAGCCCCAGCATTTT,CASSLVGDSNQPQHF
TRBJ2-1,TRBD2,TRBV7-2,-,TGTGCCAGCAGACAAACCGGCGGACTAGCCTACAATGAGCAGTTCTTC,CASRQTGGLAYNEQFF
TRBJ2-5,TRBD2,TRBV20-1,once,TGCAGTGCTAGAGTTCTAGCGGACCTTTTTGAGCAGTACTTC,CSARVLADLFEQYF
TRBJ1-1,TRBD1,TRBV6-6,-,TGTGCCAGCATCGATCGGACAGGGGGGAACACTGAAGCTTTCTTT,CASIDRTGGNTEAFF
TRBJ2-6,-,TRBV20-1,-,TGCAGTGCGTTCGCGGGGGCCTCTGGGGCCAACGTCCTGACTTTC,CSAFAGASGANVLTF
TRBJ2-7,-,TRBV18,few,TGTGCCAGCTCACCACCTTGGCAGGGACGGCACCGGCGAAAGAAATACGAGCAGTACTTC,CASSPPWQGRHRRKKYEQYF
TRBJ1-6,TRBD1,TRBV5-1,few,TGCGCCAGCAGCTTGGGGGACAGGTCTATCTATAATTCACCCCTCCACTTT,CASSLGDRSIYNSPLHF
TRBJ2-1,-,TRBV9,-,TGTGCCAGCAGCGGAGGACAGTCGGACTACGAGCAGTTCTTC,CASSGGQSDYEQFF
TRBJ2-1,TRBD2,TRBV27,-,TGTGCCAGCAGGTTACTACTAGCGGGACACGAGCAGTTCTTC,CASRLLLAGHEQFF
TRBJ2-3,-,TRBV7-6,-,TGTGCCAGCAGCTTAGGGTTGGGCAGACTCACAGATACGCAGTATTTT,CASSLGLGRLTDTQYF
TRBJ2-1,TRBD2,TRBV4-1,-,TGCGCCAGCAGCCAAGTGCCACTAGCGGGGGGGTTCAATGAGCAGTTCTTC,CASSQVPLAGGFNEQFF
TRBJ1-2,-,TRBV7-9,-,TGTGCCTGCAGCTTAGTCCCTATGCAAGCTAACTATGGCTACACCTTC,CACSLVPMQANYGYTF
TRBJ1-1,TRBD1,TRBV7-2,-,TGTGCCAGCAGCACCCGACAGGGGGGCGCTGAAGCTTTCTTT,CASSTRQGGAEAFF
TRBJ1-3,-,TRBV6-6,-,TGTGCCAGCAGTTACACCCAGGGAAGCGGAAACACCATATATTTT,CASSYTQGSGNTIYF
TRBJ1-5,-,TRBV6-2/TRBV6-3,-,TGTGCCAGCAGTTACTACGGGGGTCGACAGCCCCAGCATTTT,CASSYYGGRQPQHF
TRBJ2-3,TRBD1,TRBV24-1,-,TGTGCCACCAGTGCCCGGGGCAGGGGGACAGATACGCAGTATTTT,CATSARGRGTDTQYF
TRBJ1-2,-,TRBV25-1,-,TGTGCCAGCAGTGATGATGGGGGGTACGATGGCTACACCTTC,CASSDDGGYDGYTF
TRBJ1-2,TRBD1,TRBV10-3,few,TGTGCCATCAGTGAGTCGGTGACAGGGGACGGCTACACCTTC,CAISESVTGDGYTF
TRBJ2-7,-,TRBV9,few,TGTGCCAGCAGCGTAGAATTCGACCGGGGGTTCTACGAGCAGTACTTC,CASSVEFDRGFYEQYF
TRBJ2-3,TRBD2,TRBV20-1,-,TGCAGTGCTAGAGAAGGAGCGGGGGGCCCCAGGTATACGCAGTATTTT,CSAREGAGGPRYTQYF
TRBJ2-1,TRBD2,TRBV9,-,TGTGCCAGCAGCGTAGGCGGGAGGGCCCTCAATGAGCAGTTCTTC,CASSVGGRALNEQFF
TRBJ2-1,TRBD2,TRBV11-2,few,TGTGCCAGCAGTAAAACCATAGAACCGGGACTAGCCGTAACAAGCTCCTACAATGAGCAGTTCTTC,CASSKTIEPGLAVTSSYNEQFF
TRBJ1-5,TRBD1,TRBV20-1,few,TGCAGTGCTGGGACAGTAGGCAATCAGCCCCAGCATTTT,CSAGTVGNQPQHF
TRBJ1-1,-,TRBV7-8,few,TGTGCCAGCAGCTTAAAGCGGGACACTGAAGCTTTCTTT,CASSLKRDTEAFF
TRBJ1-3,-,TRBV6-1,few,TGTGCCAGCAGTGGACAGGGAAACACCATATATTTT,CASSGQGNTIYF
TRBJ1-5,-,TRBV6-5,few,TGTGCCAGCAGCCTAGGACCCTCGTATCCCCAGCATTTT,CASSLGPSYPQHF
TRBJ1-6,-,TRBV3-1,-,TGTGCCAGCAGCCAAGGTAGAGGGATTAATTCACCCCTCCACTTT,CASSQGRGINSPLHF
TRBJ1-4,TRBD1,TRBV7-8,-,TGTGCCAGCAGCTTAGAAAGGCAGGGGGCAGGGGAAAAACTGTTTTTT,CASSLERQGAGEKLFF
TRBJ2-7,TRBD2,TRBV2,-,TGTGCCAGCTGCGGAGCGGGGGGGTCCTACAATGAGCAGTACTTC,CASCGAGGSYNEQYF
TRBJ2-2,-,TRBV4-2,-,TGTGCCAGCAGCCAACCAACCCCCTTGGGGGCCTTTAGGACCGGGGAGCTGTTTTTT,CASSQPTPLGAFRTGELFF
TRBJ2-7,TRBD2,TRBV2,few,TGTGCCAGCAGTCCTTACGGGACTAGCGCCTTCAATGAGCAGTACTTC,CASSPYGTSAFNEQYF
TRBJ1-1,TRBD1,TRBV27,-,TGTGCCTGCCCCTTAGGGGACAGAACTGAAGCTTTCTTT,CACPLGDRTEAFF
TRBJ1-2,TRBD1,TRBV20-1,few,TGCAGTGCTACGGGACAGGGCTTTAACTATGGCTACACCTTC,CSATGQGFNYGYTF
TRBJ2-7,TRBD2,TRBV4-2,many,TGTGCCAGCAGCCAAGAAGTATGGCGGGGGGTGGAGTCACATAAATCCTACGAGCAGTACTTC,CASSQEVWRGVESHKSYEQYF
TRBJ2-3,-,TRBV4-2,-,TGTGCCAGCAGCCAAGGGCGCGGTGTTGTTACGCAGTATTTT,CASSQGRGVVTQYF
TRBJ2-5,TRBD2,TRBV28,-,TGTGCCAGCAGTTTGCGTGCTAGCGGGATCCAGACCCAGTACTTC,CASSLRASGIQTQYF
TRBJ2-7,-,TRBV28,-,TGTGCCAGCAGTTTGCCCACAGGGACGTACGAGCAGTACTTC,CASSLPTGTYEQYF
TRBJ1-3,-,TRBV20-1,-,TGCAGTGCTAGGTCGGGGATGGGAAACACCATATATTTT,CSARSGMGNTIYF
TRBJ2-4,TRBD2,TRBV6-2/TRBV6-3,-,TGTGCCAGCAGAAAGGCGGGAGGTTGGAAAAACATTCAGTACTTC,CASRKAGGWKNIQYF
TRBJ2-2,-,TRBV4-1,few,TGCGCCAGCAGCCAACCATTAAGCGCCCTCAACACCGGGGAGCTGTTTTTT,CASSQPLSALNTGELFF
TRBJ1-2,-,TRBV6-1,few,TGTGCCAGCAGTGAACTAGGAACAGGGTATGGCTACACCTTC,CASSELGTGYGYTF
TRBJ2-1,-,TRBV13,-,TGTGCCAGCAGCTGGGACCGCCTGCAAGAGACCCCGTTCTTC,CASSWDRLQETPFF
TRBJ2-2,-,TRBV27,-,TGTGCCAGCAGTTTTGCAGAGGCGGTACGGGGGGAGCTGTTTTTT,CASSFAEAVRGELFF
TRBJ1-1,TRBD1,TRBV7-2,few,TGTGCCAGCAGCGAGACAGGGTATTGGACTGAAGCTTTCTTT,CASSETGYWTEAFF